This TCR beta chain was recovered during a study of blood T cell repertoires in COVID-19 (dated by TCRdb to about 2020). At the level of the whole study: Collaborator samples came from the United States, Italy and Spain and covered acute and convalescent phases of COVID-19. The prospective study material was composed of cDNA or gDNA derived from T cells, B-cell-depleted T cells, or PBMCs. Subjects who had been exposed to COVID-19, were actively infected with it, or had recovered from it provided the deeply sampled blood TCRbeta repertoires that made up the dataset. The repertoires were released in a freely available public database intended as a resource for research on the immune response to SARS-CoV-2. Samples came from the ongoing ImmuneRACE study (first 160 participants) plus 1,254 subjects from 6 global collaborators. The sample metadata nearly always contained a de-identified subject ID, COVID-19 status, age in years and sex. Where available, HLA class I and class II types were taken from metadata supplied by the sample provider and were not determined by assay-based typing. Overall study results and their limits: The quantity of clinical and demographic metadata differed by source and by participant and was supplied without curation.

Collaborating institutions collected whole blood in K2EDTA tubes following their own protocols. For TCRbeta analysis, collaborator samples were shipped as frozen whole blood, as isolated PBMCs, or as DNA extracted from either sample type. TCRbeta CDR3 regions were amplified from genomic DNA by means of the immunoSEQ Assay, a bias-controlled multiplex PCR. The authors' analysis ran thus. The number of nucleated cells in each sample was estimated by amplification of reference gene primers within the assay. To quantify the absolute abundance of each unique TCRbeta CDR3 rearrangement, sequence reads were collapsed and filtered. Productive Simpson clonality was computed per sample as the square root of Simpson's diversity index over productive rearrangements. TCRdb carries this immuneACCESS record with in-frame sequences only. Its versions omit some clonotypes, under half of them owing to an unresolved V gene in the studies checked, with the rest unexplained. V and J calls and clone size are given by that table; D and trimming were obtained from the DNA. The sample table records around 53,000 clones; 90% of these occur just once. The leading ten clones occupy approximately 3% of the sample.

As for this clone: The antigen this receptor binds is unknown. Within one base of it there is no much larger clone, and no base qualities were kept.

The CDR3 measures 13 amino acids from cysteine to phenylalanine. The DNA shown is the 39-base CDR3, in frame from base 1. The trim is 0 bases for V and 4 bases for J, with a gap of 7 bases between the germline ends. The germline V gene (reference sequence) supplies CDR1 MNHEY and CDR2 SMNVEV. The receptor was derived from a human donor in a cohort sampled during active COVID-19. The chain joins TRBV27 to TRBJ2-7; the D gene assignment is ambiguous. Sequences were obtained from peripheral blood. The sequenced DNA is TGTGCCAGCAGTTTATCCCACAATTACGAGCAGTACTTC. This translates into CASSLSHNYEQYF.